This TCR beta chain appears in the sequencing data of a study of T cell repertoires in cytomegalovirus infection. Overall study: Based on public TCR beta signatures, there were indications of CMV infection and of a matching HLA type.

TCRdb passed the reads through MiXCR, listing each CDR3 protein once. The sample includes 600,000 to 800,000 distinct CDR3 sequences, approximately 25% seen only once; the top ten take roughly 8%. There are 13 residues in the CDR3. Trimming stripped 5 bases from V and 5 bases from J, with 10 bases between. The germline CDR1 and CDR2 sequences are MNHEY and SMNVEV (reference sequence). This clonotype was observed a few times. Its specificity is unknown. General study points: Across the ex vivo response, the dominant clonotypes were HLA-C-restricted CMV-specific TCR beta clonotypes. Cumulative public TCR beta family frequency identified carriers of CMV plus the relevant HLA.

The sequenced sample consisted of CD8+ T cells from PBMCs. This sequence was found in a human donor in good health (CMV status not recorded). Some clones in this sample may be carry-over from other donors' samples. V usage is TRBV27 and J usage is TRBJ2-1; D gene unclear. The CDR3 region is CASSPFQNNEQFF. CDR3 DNA: TGTGCCAGCAGTCCCTTTCAAAACAATGAGCAGTTCTTC.